This TCR beta chain was identified in a study of shared clonotypes between healthy human individuals. CDR1 SGHTA and CDR2 FQGTGA come from the germline V gene. V dropped 5 bases and J dropped 0 bases, with 14 bases sitting between them. This CDR3 contains 16 residues. TCRdb's copy holds only in-frame clones and misses some; the assay was immunoSEQ multiplex PCR. The sample has over a million clones, around 76% seen once; the top ten hold roughly 1.4%. This TCR derives from a man aged 18 to 30 in good health. Sequencing input: memory CD4+ T cells sorted from blood. Subset described: CD45RA-negative fraction. The chain joins TRBV7-3 to TRBJ1-3; D possibly corresponds to TRBD1 (6 bases). The CDR3 DNA reads as TGTGCCAGCAGCCCAAAGGGGGGTTCCTCTGGAAACACCATATATTTT. Amino acids: CASSPKGGSSGNTIYF.